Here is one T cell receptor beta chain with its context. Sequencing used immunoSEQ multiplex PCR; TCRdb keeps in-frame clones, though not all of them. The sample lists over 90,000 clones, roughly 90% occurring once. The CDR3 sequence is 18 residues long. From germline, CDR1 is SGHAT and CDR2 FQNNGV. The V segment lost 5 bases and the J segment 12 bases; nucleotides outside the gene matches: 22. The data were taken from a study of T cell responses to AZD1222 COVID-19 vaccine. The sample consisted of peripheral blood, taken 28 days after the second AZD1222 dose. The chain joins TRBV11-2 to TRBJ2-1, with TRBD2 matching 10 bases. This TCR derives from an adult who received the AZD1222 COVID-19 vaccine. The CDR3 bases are TGTGCCAGCAGCCTATTTTTTGATCAGCGGGGGGGTCTTCGGGCGCAGTTCTTC. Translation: CASSLFFDQRGGLRAQFF.